Here is one T cell receptor (beta chain) with its context. What it binds is unknown. The sample is drawn from a study of cytomegalovirus exposure and HLA in healthy donors. The study, taken as a whole, reports: Per a later analysis, HLA-associated TCR beta chains showed more clonal expansion than other, equally common TCR beta chains.

PCR used 60 Vbeta primers and 13 Jbeta primers. Libraries were prepared by immunoSEQ multiplex PCR; TCRdb keeps only in-frame clonotypes and omits some of them. The sample holds fewer than 120,000 clones, roughly 86% seen once. Germline lookup yields CDR1 MGHDK and CDR2 SYGVNS. Between the trimmed V and J ends, which lost 2 bases and 2 bases, there was a span of 10 bases. The CDR3 totals 14 residues. This cohort consisted of healthy bone marrow donors. The sample was PBMCs. This TCR came from a man aged 40-49 years in good health and CMV-seronegative. This sequence joins TRBV25-1 and TRBJ2-7; no definite D call. The CDR3 protein is CASSEDGGTYEQYF. The CDR3 DNA is TGTGCCAGCAGTGAAGACGGCGGAACCTACGAGCAGTACTTC.